A single T cell receptor (beta chain) is shown here with its context. Its antigen is as yet unknown. This specimen belongs to a study of human T cells and chemical hapten exposure. Study overall: Variability of per-sample TCR yields stemmed mainly from small differences in pooled library volume. Study-wide results and caveats: Unchanged with DPC sensitization were TCRs above 1 in 1000 frequency.

Germline CDR1 LNHDA, CDR2 SQIVND (reference sequence). The length of the CDR3 is 15 residues. Trimming cost V 7 bases and J 0 bases, with 13 bases left between them. Time point reported: healthy volunteer bleed at 2 weeks. Before extraction, the whole blood was not fractionated, and total RNA was taken from it. Unique molecular identifiers were linked by the library to individual cDNA molecules. Original handling: Per-sample TCR counts ranged from roughly 20,000 to 750,000, median about 100,000. TCRdb reprocessed the RACE reads with MiXCR, giving one entry per CDR3 protein. What appears here as the V and J calls and clone size reflects TCRdb's work, not the paper's. The data show 100,000 to 150,000 distinct CDR3 sequences, about 9% seen once.

The source of this sequence is a male donor in good health. Some clones in this sample may be carry-over from other donors' samples. The V call is TRBV19, the J call TRBJ2-1, with D unresolved. The sequencing sample was made of whole blood. The CDR3 DNA reads as TGTGCCAGTACTCCGCCGATGAGCTCCTACAATGAGCAGTTCTTC. Its translation is CASTPPMSSYNEQFF.